This TCR beta chain comes out of a study of T cell responses to AZD1222 COVID-19 vaccine. Study-wide results and limits: Variant regions that are unmutated are reportedly the target of nearly half of spike-specific TCRs.

The protocol was immunoSEQ multiplex PCR, while the TCRdb copy is restricted to in-frame clones and leaves out a portion. The table has some 200,000 clones, roughly 91% seen once. Germline V gives CDR1 MNHEY, CDR2 SMNVEV (reference sequence). The V end was cut by 6 bases, the J end by 10 bases, with 18 bases between. The CDR3 sequence is 14 residues long. As for this clone: Its cognate antigen is unknown.

This rearrangement joins TRBV27 to TRBJ1-4, with TRBD1 as a possible D gene (6 bases). This clonotype was sampled from an adult in good health. Source: peripheral blood, taken on day 0 of AZD1222 vaccination. In DNA, the CDR3 is TGTGCCAGCAGCCTCGGGACAAAATCCGGAAAACTGTTTTTT. Residues: CASSLGTKSGKLFF.